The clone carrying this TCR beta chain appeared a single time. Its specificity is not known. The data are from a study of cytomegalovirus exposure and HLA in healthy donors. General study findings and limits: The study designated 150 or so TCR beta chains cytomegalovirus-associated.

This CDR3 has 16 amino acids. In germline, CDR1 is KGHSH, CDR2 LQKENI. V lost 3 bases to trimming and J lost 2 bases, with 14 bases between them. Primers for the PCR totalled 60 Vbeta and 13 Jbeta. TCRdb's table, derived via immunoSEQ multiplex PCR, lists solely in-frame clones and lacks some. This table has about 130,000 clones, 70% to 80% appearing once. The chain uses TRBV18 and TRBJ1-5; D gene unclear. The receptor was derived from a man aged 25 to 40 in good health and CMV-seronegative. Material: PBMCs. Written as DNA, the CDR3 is TGTGCCAGCTCACCCCCGGGGTCAGTTGGCAATCAGCCCCAGCATTTT. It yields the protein CASSPPGSVGNQPQHF.